Sequencing of this TCR beta chain was carried out in a study of blood T cell repertoires in COVID-19. Study details: Both acute and convalescent COVID-19 samples were obtained from the United States, Italy and Spain.

Germline CDR1 and CDR2: SGHAT and FQNNGV. The CDR3 length is 16 residues. Trimming cost V 1 base and J 5 bases; bases outside gene matches: 8. Methods used by the authors: Amplification of reference gene primers was used by the study to estimate nucleated cell counts. Clones were read by immunoSEQ multiplex PCR, and TCRdb kept only the in-frame ones, dropping some. V and J calls and clone size follow that table, whereas D and trimming were derived from the DNA. The sample lists about 75,000 clones, more than 80% occurring once. This chain connects TRBV11-2 to TRBJ1-2; 9 bases are shared with TRBD1. Sequenced input: peripheral blood. The source is a human donor in a cohort sampled during active COVID-19. CDR3 sequence (DNA): TGTGCCAGCAGCTTAGCAGACAGGGGGACGTGGTATGGCTACACCTTC. This sequence encodes CASSLADRGTWYGYTF.